Following are 10 T cell receptor beta chains from one sample sequenced in a study of cytomegalovirus exposure and HLA in healthy donors. Use of 60 Vbeta and 13 Jbeta primers characterized the PCR. This table comes from immunoSEQ multiplex PCR, and its TCRdb copy is limited to in-frame clones, with some not included. The repertoire includes over 150,000 clones, roughly 80% of them detected once, and around 4.5% sits in the top ten. The sequenced sample was PBMCs. These receptors originate from a man aged 30 to 45 in good health and CMV-seronegative.

The rearrangement links TRBV19 to TRBJ1-5; D is possibly TRBD1 (5 bases). Trimming took off 3 bases at V and 1 base at J, with 13 bases between the two ends. Looked up from germline, CDR1 is LNHDA and CDR2 is SQIVND (reference sequence). CDR3 size: 16 residues. As DNA, the CDR3 is TGTGCCAGTAGTATGGGTGGGGCCCGGAGCAATCAGCCCCAGCATTTT. Residues: CASSMGGARSNQPQHF.

The chain joins TRBV30 to TRBJ1-2; the match to TRBD1 covers 7 bases. The germline gives CDR1 GTSNPN, CDR2 SVGIG (reference sequence). Trimming removed 5 bases from V and 4 bases from J; junction bases left unmatched: 4. The CDR3 sequence is 12 residues long. The CDR3 DNA reads as TGTGCCTGGCAGGCAGGGGGCTATGGCTACACCTTC. It yields the protein CAWQAGGYGYTF.

This clone was detected a few times. This rearrangement joins TRBV6-6 to TRBJ2-5, with TRBD1 as a possible D gene (5 bases). Trimming left V 2 bases short and J 4 bases short, with 14 bases between. The germline CDR1 and CDR2 sequences are MNHNY and SVGAGI (reference sequence). The CDR3 consists of 15 residues. This chain's CDR3 is CASSYRLATGETQYF. CDR3 nucleotide sequence: TGTGCCAGCAGTTACAGGTTAGCTACAGGAGAGACCCAGTACTTC.

The chain is built from TRBV5-4 and TRBJ2-5; 7 bases agree with TRBD1. The J call is uncertain, as TRBJ2-7 better fits the DNA end. This CDR3 has 15 amino acids. From germline, CDR1 is SGHNT and CDR2 YYREEE (reference sequence). CDR3 loop: CASSLGTAISYEQYF. CDR3 sequence (DNA): TGTGCCAGCAGCTTAGGGACAGCGATCTCCTACGAGCAGTACTTC.

The chain has TRBV13 and TRBJ2-3; 9 bases align to TRBD2. The germline V gene has CDR1 PRHDT and CDR2 FYEKMQ (reference sequence). Trimming at V came to 1 base and at J to 4 bases, leaving 3 bases not matched to a gene. CDR3 size: 15 residues. This CDR3 is CASSLEGGGADTQYF. CDR3 nucleotides: TGTGCCAGCAGCTTAGAGGGCGGGGGGGCAGATACGCAGTATTTT.

The V and J genes are TRBV6-4 and TRBJ2-3; 8 bases align to TRBD2. The length of the CDR3 is 15 residues. V trimming: 3 bases; J trimming: 8 bases; junction bases outside the gene matches: 10. Germline lookup yields CDR1 MRHNA and CDR2 SNTAGT. The CDR3 sequence: CASSDEAGAKGTQYF. CDR3 coding DNA: TGTGCCAGCAGTGATGAAGCGGGGGCCAAAGGTACGCAGTATTTT.

The rearrangement uses TRBV9 and TRBJ1-3; D might be TRBD1 (6 bases). Trimming left V 4 bases short and J 7 bases short, with 12 bases between. The CDR3 is 13 amino acids. The germline V gene has CDR1 SGDLS and CDR2 YYNGEE. The CDR3 coding sequence is TGTGCCAGCAGCCCACAGGGCGGGAACACCATATATTTT. This codes for CASSPQGGNTIYF.

V gene TRBV4-2 combines with J gene TRBJ2-7; perhaps TRBD2 as D (5 bases). CDR3 length: 16 amino acids. Germline V gives CDR1 LGHNA, CDR2 YNFKEQ. Trimming pared 4 bases from V and 3 bases from J, leaving 19 bases between. The CDR3, as DNA: TGTGCCAGCAGCCCCTCCCCAAGAGGGAAAGTCTACGAGCAGTACTTC. Its protein product is CASSPSPRGKVYEQYF.

This chain connects TRBV14 to TRBJ2-7; D gene ambiguous. Germline V gene lookup returns CDR1 SGHDN and CDR2 FVKESK. V dropped 0 bases and J dropped 5 bases, with 8 bases sitting between them. This CDR3 has 13 residues. The CDR3 sequence: CASSQESRDEQYF. Written as DNA, the CDR3 is TGTGCCAGCAGCCAAGAGTCTAGAGACGAGCAGTACTTC.

The chain carries TRBV2 and TRBJ1-5; D is uncertain. Germline CDR1 reads SNHLY; CDR2 reads FYNNEI. V dropped 7 bases and J dropped 1 base, with 8 bases sitting between them. The CDR3 runs to 13 residues. In DNA, the CDR3 is TGTGCCAGCAAGGGAGAGAGCAATCAGCCCCAGCATTTT. Residues: CASKGESNQPQHF.